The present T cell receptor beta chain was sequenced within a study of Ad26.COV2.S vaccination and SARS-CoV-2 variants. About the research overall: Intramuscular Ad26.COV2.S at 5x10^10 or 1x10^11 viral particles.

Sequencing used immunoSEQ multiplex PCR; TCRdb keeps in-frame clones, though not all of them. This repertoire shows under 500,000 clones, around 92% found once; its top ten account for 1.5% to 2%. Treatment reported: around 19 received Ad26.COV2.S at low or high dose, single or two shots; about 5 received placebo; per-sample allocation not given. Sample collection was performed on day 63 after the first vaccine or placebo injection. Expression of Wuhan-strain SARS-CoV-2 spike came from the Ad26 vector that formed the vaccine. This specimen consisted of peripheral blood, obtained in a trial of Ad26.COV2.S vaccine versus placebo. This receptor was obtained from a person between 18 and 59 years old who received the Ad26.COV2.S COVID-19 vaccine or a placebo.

CDR3 in amino acids: CASSLDLGEQFF. For the CDR3, the DNA is TGTGCCAGCAGCCTGGACCTAGGGGAGCAGTTCTTC. V and J are TRBV7-2 and TRBJ2-1; D ambiguous. The CDR3 contains 12 residues. The V end was cut by 5 bases, the J end by 10 bases, with 12 bases between. In germline, CDR1 is SGHTA, CDR2 FQGNSA.